The entry below describes one TCR beta chain. This sample stems from a study of blood T cell repertoires in COVID-19. Generated by immunoSEQ multiplex PCR, the TCRdb table keeps only in-frame clones and is missing some. The table lists some 220,000 clones, around 80% of them singletons. The clonotype originates from a man in his forties or fifties with active or convalescent COVID-19. The specimen sequenced was peripheral blood.

CDR3 bases: TGTGCCATCAGTGTTGGTACTAGCGGGAGCGATGAGCAGTTCTTC. This encodes CAISVGTSGSDEQFF. This chain joins TRBV10-3 and TRBJ2-1, with 11 bases that match TRBD2. Germline values: CDR1 ENHRY, CDR2 SYGVKD. The V segment lost 4 bases and the J segment 8 bases; nucleotides outside the gene matches: 7. The CDR3 covers 15 residues.